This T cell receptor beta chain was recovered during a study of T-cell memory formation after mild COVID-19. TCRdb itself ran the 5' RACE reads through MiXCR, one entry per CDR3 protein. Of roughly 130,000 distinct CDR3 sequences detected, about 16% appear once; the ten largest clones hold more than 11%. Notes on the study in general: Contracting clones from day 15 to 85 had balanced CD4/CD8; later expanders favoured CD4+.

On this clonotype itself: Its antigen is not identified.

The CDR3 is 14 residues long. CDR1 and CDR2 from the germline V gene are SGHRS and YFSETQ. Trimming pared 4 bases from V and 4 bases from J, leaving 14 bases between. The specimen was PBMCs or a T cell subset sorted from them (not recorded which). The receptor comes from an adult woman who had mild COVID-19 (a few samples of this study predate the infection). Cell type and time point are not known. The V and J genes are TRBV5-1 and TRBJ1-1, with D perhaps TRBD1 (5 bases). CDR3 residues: CASSARQGGTEAFF. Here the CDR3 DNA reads TGCGCCAGCAGCGCGCGCCAGGGCGGCACTGAAGCTTTCTTT.